Listed here are 9 T cell receptor beta chains from one sample, sequenced in a study of T cells in Graves' hyperthyroidism and ophthalmopathy. RNA transcripts gave rise to amplified TCR beta CDR3 regions. A first-round RT-PCR of the TCR CDR3 used the HTBI primer set. Each CDR3 protein is one row after TCRdb ran MiXCR on the multiplex PCR reads. Altogether roughly 700,000 distinct CDR3 sequences are present, approximately 36% being singletons, with the ten largest covering approximately 31%. The sample comprised blood. The receptors come from a middle-aged woman with Graves' hyperthyroidism.

Concerning this clonotype itself: A clone one base away is much larger, so this may be a read error. The chain links TRBV19 to TRBJ2-1, with a tentative D call TRBD1 (6 bases). The J call could be wrong; TRBJ2-7 is a better fit for the DNA end. The CDR3 totals 14 residues. CDR1 and CDR2 (germline): LNHDA, SQIVND (reference sequence). The CDR3 DNA reads TGTGCCAGTCACCGGGACACCACATACAATGAGCAGTACTTC. Its translation: CASHRDTTYNEQYF.

A remark on this clonotype: A read error may be the cause here, since a much bigger clone is one base away. The rearrangement joins TRBV6-1 to TRBJ1-5; D might be TRBD1 (5 bases). CDR1 is MNHNS and CDR2 is SASEGT in the germline V gene. The CDR3 is made up of 13 amino acids. The CDR3 nucleotides are TGTGCCATCAGTGAAGCGCAGGGTCAGCCCCAGCATTTT. Its protein product is CAISEAQGQPQHF.

A word on this clonotype: A junction boundary mismatches the germline segment, possibly from a read error. This rearrangement joins TRBV10-1 to TRBJ1-1; weak D call: TRBD1 (6 bases). The CDR3 contains 13 residues. Looked up from germline, CDR1 is WNHNN and CDR2 is SYGVQD (reference sequence). The CDR3 coding sequence is TGCGCCAGCAGCGGACAGCAGAACTCTGAAGCTTTCTTT. Translated: CASSGQQNSEAFF.

V usage is TRBV7-2 and J usage is TRBJ2-3; perhaps TRBD2 as D (6 bases). The CDR3 runs to 13 residues. Trimming stripped 5 bases from V and 5 bases from J, with 11 bases between. Germline loops: CDR1 SGHTA, CDR2 FQGNSA. The CDR3: CASSPRRGDTQYF. In DNA form, the CDR3 reads TGTGCCAGCAGCCCTAGGCGGGGAGATACGCAGTATTTT.

Details on this clonotype: Because it lacks the conserved phenylalanine or tryptophan at the end, this CDR3 is likely a read error. V gene TRBV19 combines with J gene TRBJ1-5, with a tentative D call TRBD1 (6 bases). V was trimmed by 9 bases and J by 0 bases, leaving 15 bases between them. Germline V CDR1 and CDR2: LNHDA, SQIVND (reference sequence). This CDR3 is 15 amino acids long. CDR3 amino acids: CASKDRTSSNQPQHL. CDR3 sequence (DNA): TGTGCCAGCAAGGACAGAACTAGTAGCAATCAGCCCCAGCATCTT.

J is TRBJ2-1 and V is TRBV20-1, with a possible D match to TRBD2 (6 bases). V was shortened by 2 bases and J by 4 bases, with 15 bases between the two germline ends. The CDR3 loop spans 15 amino acids. Germline CDR1 reads DFQATT; CDR2 reads SNEGSKA (reference sequence). The CDR3 loop is CSARRSGTIYNEQFF. The CDR3 coding sequence is TGCAGTGCTAGACGTAGCGGAACTATTTACAATGAGCAGTTCTTC.

Points on this clonotype: A read error may be the cause here, since a much bigger clone is one base away. For the CDR3, the DNA is TGTGCCAGCAGTCTAGTGGGACGGCTTAATGGAAAACTGTTTTTT. Amino acids: CASSLVGRLNGKLFF. This chain uses TRBV12-3 or TRBV12-4 with TRBJ1-4; TRBD1 is a possible D gene (5 bases). This CDR3 contains 15 residues.

The chain combines TRBV7-9 with TRBJ2-7, with D tentatively TRBD1 (6 bases). This CDR3 has 17 amino acids. V dropped 5 bases and J dropped 2 bases, with 22 bases sitting between them. Per germline, CDR1 SEHNR and CDR2 FQNEAQ (reference sequence). The CDR3 loop is CASSPQGTKDTPYEQYF. CDR3 bases: TGTGCCAGCAGCCCTCAGGGGACCAAAGATACCCCCTACGAGCAGTACTTC.

This clonotype was seen ten or more times. The chain employs TRBV12-5 and TRBJ1-2; D is uncertain. Trimming took off 7 bases at V and 1 base at J, with 10 bases between the two ends. Germline V CDR1 and CDR2: LGHNT, FRNRAP. This CDR3 spans 13 amino acids. The CDR3 region is CASVAENNYGYTF. The CDR3 DNA reads TGTGCTAGTGTGGCAGAAAATAACTATGGCTACACCTTC.